Given below is one T cell receptor (beta chain) in context. In the original workflow: From reference gene primer amplification, estimates of nucleated cell counts were derived. Produced via immunoSEQ multiplex PCR; TCRdb's table is partial and in-frame only. V and J calls and clone size come straight from that table; D and trimming were deduced from the DNA. The table records around 100,000 clones, 80% to 90% of them present only once. The data were obtained in a study of blood T cell repertoires in COVID-19. Study as a whole: The United States, Italy and Spain provided the acute and convalescent COVID-19 samples. T cells, B-cell-depleted T cells, or PBMCs provided the cDNA or gDNA that served as material.

Looked up from germline, CDR1 is MNHEY and CDR2 is SVGEGT. The length of the CDR3 is 13 residues. Trimming shortened V by 6 bases and J by 3 bases, and 12 bases separated the two germline ends. The rearrangement joins TRBV6-2 or TRBV6-3 to TRBJ2-7, with D possibly matching TRBD1 (5 bases). This TCR came from a man between 60 and 75 years old with acute or convalescent COVID-19. The specimen was peripheral blood. CDR3 sequence (DNA): TGTGCCAGCAGCCGAACCGACAGCTACGAGCAGTACTTC. It is translated as CASSRTDSYEQYF.